Listed below are T cell receptor beta chains from one sample, sequenced in a study of blood T cell repertoires in COVID-19. The method was immunoSEQ multiplex PCR; TCRdb's version includes in-frame clones alone and lacks a portion of them. The repertoire has 90,000 to 150,000 clones, roughly 84% of them found once; the top ten carry around 4.2%. The sequenced sample was peripheral blood. The receptor set was obtained from a man in his sixties with acute or convalescent COVID-19. Both conserved end residues are part of each CDR3. D genes are given only for firm matches. Clone size, where shown, is once, few, many, or a class for clones that have expanded.

>NA|TRBJ2-7|TRBD1|TRBV7-9
TGTGCCAGCAGCTCTACAGGGACAGCTACCCACGAGCAGTACTTC
CASSSTGTATHEQYF
>NA|TRBJ1-1|NA|TRBV7-3
TGTGCCAGCAGCCGACAGCCGAACACTGAAGCTTTCTTT
CASSRQPNTEAFF
>NA|TRBJ2-4|NA|TRBV16
TGTGCCAGCAGCCAAATCGGGGGCACTCCGGGAGACAGGGTTCAGTACTTC
CASSQIGGTPGDRVQYF
>NA|TRBJ1-1|NA|TRBV4-1
TGCGCCAGTACGGGGCCCAGGGGAACTGAAGCTTTCTTT
CASTGPRGTEAFF
>NA|TRBJ1-5|TRBD1|TRBV5-1
TGCGCCAGCAGCTTGGAGGGGGCTAGCAATCAGCCCCAGCATTTT
CASSLEGASNQPQHF
>NA|TRBJ2-5|NA|TRBV21-1
NA
CASSKVGSGNKETQYF
>NA|TRBJ2-1|TRBD2|TRBV13
TGTGCCAGCAGCCCCAAGTCACTAGCGGGGGGATACAATGAGCAGTTCTTC
CASSPKSLAGGYNEQFF
>NA|TRBJ1-6|TRBD1|TRBV28
TGTGCCAGCTCCGGGACAGGGAGGTCACCCCTCCACTTT
CASSGTGRSPLHF
>NA|TRBJ1-5|NA|TRBV7-9
TGTGCCAGCAGCTCAACAACAGGGAACAATCAGCCCCAGCATTTT
CASSSTTGNNQPQHF
>NA|TRBJ2-7|NA|TRBV2
TGTGCCAGCAGTGCGGCTAGGGGCCCCTACGAGCAGTACTTC
CASSAARGPYEQYF
>once|TRBJ1-3|NA|TRBV5-8
TGTGCCAGCAGCCTCCGGAGATCTGGAAACACCATATATTTT
CASSLRRSGNTIYF
>NA|TRBJ2-3|NA|TRBV20-1
TGCAGTGCTAGTCGGAGTTCAGATACGCAGTATTTT
CSASRSSDTQYF
>NA|TRBJ2-7|NA|TRBV28
TGTGCCAGCATCAGGGGCGGGAGTAGCTCCTACGAGCAGTACTTC
CASIRGGSSSYEQYF
>NA|TRBJ1-1|TRBD1|TRBV14
TGTGCCAGCAGCCAAGTCACGACAGGGATCCCTGAAGCTTTCTTT
CASSQVTTGIPEAFF
>NA|TRBJ1-5|TRBD1|TRBV5-6
TGTGCCAGCAGCTCCCTGGGACAGGGTGCGAATCAGCCCCAGCATTTT
CASSSLGQGANQPQHF
>NA|TRBJ2-1|TRBD2|TRBV5-1
TGCGCCAGCTCTGATAGGACTAGCGGGCCCAATGAGCAGTTCTTC
CASSDRTSGPNEQFF
>NA|TRBJ2-7|TRBD1|TRBV5-6
TGTGCCAGCACCAGTGGACCTTCTGGGACAGGGTCGTACGAGCAGTACTTC
CASTSGPSGTGSYEQYF
>NA|TRBJ1-5|NA|TRBV19
TGTGCCAGTAGTATGGATAAGGGGGATCAGCCCCAGCATTTT
CASSMDKGDQPQHF
>NA|TRBJ2-1|TRBD2|TRBV9
TGTGCCAGCAGCGTGGGGACTAGCGGGAGTACTGAGCAGTTCTTC
CASSVGTSGSTEQFF
>NA|TRBJ1-3|NA|TRBV7-8
TGTGCCAGCAGCTTATACACAGGGACCTCTGGAAACACCATATATTTT
CASSLYTGTSGNTIYF
>NA|TRBJ2-5|TRBD2|TRBV30
TGTGCCTGGACCTCGGGGGGGACAGAGACCCAGTACTTC
CAWTSGGTETQYF
>NA|TRBJ1-5|TRBD1|TRBV27
TGTGCCAGCAGTCCGGGACAGGGAAGTCAGCCCCAGCATTTT
CASSPGQGSQPQHF
>once|TRBJ2-2|NA|TRBV10-3
TGTGCCATCAGATCCGGAGCCCACACGAACACCGGGGAGCTGTTTTTT
CAIRSGAHTNTGELFF
>NA|TRBJ2-3|NA|TRBV5-8
TGTGCCAGCAGCTTGGTAGGCGGGACCAGCACAGATACGCAGTATTTT
CASSLVGGTSTDTQYF
>NA|TRBJ2-3|TRBD2|TRBV28
TGTGCCAGCAGTTTGACGACTAGCGGGAAGTATTTT
CASSLTTSGKYF
>NA|TRBJ1-6|TRBD1|TRBV7-3
TGTGCCAGCAGCTTAGGGGGACAGGGGGCTTCCCCGAGCTCCTATAATTCACCCCTCCACTTT
CASSLGGQGASPSSYNSPLHF
>NA|TRBJ1-1|NA|TRBV28
TGTGCCAGCACCCGCGGGGAGGGGGGGAACACTGAAGCTTTCTTT
CASTRGEGGNTEAFF
>NA|TRBJ2-5|TRBD1|TRBV5-1
TGCGCCAGCGCAAGACAGGGGGCAGAAGAGACCCAGTACTTC
CASARQGAEETQYF
>NA|TRBJ2-1|TRBD2|TRBV18
TGTGCCAGCTCATCAGGAGCGGGAAGCGGGGCAGATGAGCAGTTCTTC
CASSSGAGSGADEQFF
>NA|TRBJ2-7|NA|TRBV7-2
TGTGCCAGCAGCTTAGACTACTCTACCTACGAGCAGTACTTC
CASSLDYSTYEQYF
>NA|TRBJ2-7|TRBD1|TRBV6-2/TRBV6-3
TGTGCCAGCAGTTACTCGGACAGGCGCCACGAGCAGTACTTC
CASSYSDRRHEQYF
>NA|TRBJ2-5|NA|TRBV6-1
TGTGCCAGCAGTGAAATGGGCGGGGCGACAGAGACCCAGTACTTC
CASSEMGGATETQYF
>NA|TRBJ2-1|TRBD1|TRBV5-1
TGCGCCAGCAGCCCCGGACAGGGTAGGTTGAATGAGCAGTTCTTC
CASSPGQGRLNEQFF
>NA|TRBJ2-5|TRBD2|TRBV24-1
TGTGCCACCGCTACTAGCGGAGCACAAGAGACCCAGTACTTC
CATATSGAQETQYF
>NA|TRBJ2-7|TRBD2|TRBV19
TGTGCCAGTAGTATAAGGTCGGGAGGGACTAGCTCCTACGAGCAGTACTTC
CASSIRSGGTSSYEQYF
>NA|TRBJ2-7|NA|TRBV5-1
TGCGCCAGCAGCTTCACAGCCTCGGCCTACGAGCAGTACTTC
CASSFTASAYEQYF
>NA|TRBJ1-5|NA|TRBV27
TGTGCCAGCAGTTTGGTACAGGGCGGTCTAGGGCCCCAGCATTTT
CASSLVQGGLGPQHF
>NA|TRBJ2-1|TRBD1|TRBV29-1
TGCAGCGCAACGACAGGGGGCCATGAGCAGTTCTTC
CSATTGGHEQFF
>NA|TRBJ2-3|NA|TRBV3-1/TRBV3-2
TGTGCCAGCAGCCAAGGAGGACAGCGCACAGATACGCAGTATTTT
CASSQGGQRTDTQYF
>NA|TRBJ1-6|NA|TRBV19
TGTGCCAGTAGTCCGCAGAATTCACCCCTCCACTTT
CASSPQNSPLHF
>once|TRBJ2-3|NA|TRBV18
TGTGCCAGCTCACCTCCGGCGGGCACAGATACGCAGTATTTT
CASSPPAGTDTQYF